The T cell receptor (beta chain) described here comes from a study of CD8 T cells in Susac syndrome. General observations from the study: It was acknowledged in the study that its TCR sequencing and HLA analysis involved a relatively small number of individuals.

About this clonotype: Its antigen remains unidentified.

TCR beta was sequenced from blood CD8+ and CD4+ T cells. Through negative isolation, CD4+ and CD8+ T cells were obtained, while TEMRA cells were enriched using FACS. The germline V gene has CDR1 SGHNT and CDR2 YYREEE (reference sequence). V lost 2 bases, J lost 4 bases, and 10 bases lay in between. CDR3 size: 14 residues. RNA was extracted with the RNeasy kit, and a quantity of 0.5 to 1 ug was reverse transcribed using random hexamers. The method of amplification for TCR beta CDR3 was immunoSEQ multiplex PCR, covering 54 Vbeta and 13 Jbeta. TCRdb processed the immunoSEQ multiplex PCR reads anew with MiXCR; each CDR3 protein has one entry. This sample has tens of thousands of distinct CDR3 sequences; 90% to 95% occur once, and the top ten carry 0.26%.

The chain is built from TRBV5-4 and TRBJ2-1; a possible D gene is TRBD1 (6 bases). The sequenced material came from CD8+ T cells from PBMCs. The origin of this receptor is a human donor in good health. This CDR3 reads CASSFLGGYNEQFF. The CDR3 DNA reads TGTGCCAGCAGCTTCTTAGGGGGTTACAATGAGCAGTTCTTC.